This TCR beta chain was recorded in a study of blood T cell repertoires in COVID-19 (dated by TCRdb to 2020 to 2022). Broadly, across the study: Samples from collaborators originated in the United States, Italy and Spain and spanned both the acute and convalescent phases of COVID-19. The prospective study material was composed of cDNA or gDNA derived from T cells, B-cell-depleted T cells, or PBMCs. Subjects who had been exposed to COVID-19, were actively infected with it, or had recovered from it provided the deeply sampled blood TCRbeta repertoires that made up the dataset. The repertoires were released in a freely available public database meant as a resource for research on the immune response to SARS-CoV-2. Samples were obtained from the ongoing ImmuneRACE study (first 160 participants) and from roughly 1,300 subjects provided by 6 global collaborators. A de-identified subject ID, COVID-19 status, age in years and sex were almost always included in the sample metadata. Where HLA class I and class II types were available, the types were taken from metadata supplied by the sample provider, not from assay-based typing.

The immunoSEQ Assay, a bias-controlled multiplex PCR, was used to amplify TCRbeta CDR3 regions from genomic DNA. The original pipeline was this. The number of nucleated cells in each sample was estimated by amplification of reference gene primers within the assay. Sequence reads were collapsed and filtered to measure the absolute abundance of every unique TCRbeta CDR3 rearrangement. For each sample, productive Simpson clonality was calculated by taking the square root of Simpson's diversity index across productive rearrangements. Not all clones reach the TCRdb copy of this immuneACCESS table, which keeps in-frame sequences only. Checked studies attribute under half of the gap to unresolved V genes and leave the rest unexplained. V and J calls and clone size are those listed in that table; D and trimming were worked out from the DNA. The sample table records roughly 47,000 clones; 89% of these occur just once. Around 15% of the sample lies in the top ten.

The collaborating institutions used their own protocols to collect whole blood in K2EDTA tubes. Collaborator samples were shipped for TCRbeta analysis as frozen whole blood, isolated PBMCs, or DNA extracted from either sample type. The CDR3 goes from the cysteine to the phenylalanine over 16 residues. Only the CDR3 DNA is retained, 48 bases long and in frame from the first base. Germline trimming amounts to 3 bases on V and 4 bases on J, with 4 as the count of junction bases outside the gene matches. CDR1 and CDR2, per the germline V gene, are SGHRS and YFSETQ. Broad study findings and their caveats: The amount of clinical and demographic metadata varied by source and participant and was provided uncurated.

Of note for this clone: There is no known antigen for this receptor. No base-level quality is on record; no much larger clone is a single base apart.

The sample consisted of peripheral blood. This TCR came from a man aged 70 or older with active COVID-19. The rearranged chain carries TRBV5-1 and TRBJ2-5, with TRBD2 matching 15 junction bases. The nucleotides read TGCGCCAGCAGCTCCGGGACTAGCGGGGGGAGAGAGACCCAGTACTTC. Translated, it reads CASSSGTSGGRETQYF.